Listed below are T cell receptor delta chains from one sample, sequenced in a study of gamma-delta chains in newborns, infants, children. TCRdb ran CATT on the reads. The data hold about 4,200 delta-chain clones, with over 12% observed a single time. Sequencing was done on a sample of blood. These receptors were collected from a child who was a newborn, infant or young child, either healthy, febrile or measles-vaccinated (not recorded which). Both conserved end residues are part of each CDR3. D genes are given only for firm matches. Clone size appears in some rows only: once, few, many, or a class for an expanded clone.

j_call d_call clone_size v_call cdr3_aa cdr3_nt
TRDJ1 TRDD3 few TRDV1 CALGELATASGWGIQLADKLIF TGTGCTCTTGGGGAACTGGCTACGGCGTCGGGGTGGGGGATACAATTAGCCGATAAACTCATCTTT
TRDJ1 TRDD3 medium-sized TRDV2 CACDTLPGGYLRDTDKLIF TGTGCCTGTGACACCCTGCCTGGGGGATACTTACGTGACACCGATAAACTCATCTTT
TRDJ1 TRDD3 few TRDV2 CACDRVLGDKSTDKLIF TGTGCCTGTGACCGGGTACTGGGGGATAAGAGCACCGATAAACTCATCTTT
TRDJ3 TRDD3 medium-sized TRDV2 CACDVLGDSSWDTRQMFF TGTGCCTGTGACGTACTGGGGGACAGCTCCTGGGACACCCGACAGATGTTTTTC
TRDJ1 . few TRDV2 CACDSWGRTDKLIF TGTGCCTGTGACTCGTGGGGTCGGACCGATAAACTCATCTTT
TRDJ1 . large TRDV1 CALGELRVRHCTDKLIF TGTGCTCTTGGGGAACTCAGAGTACGACACTGCACCGATAAACTCATCTTT
TRDJ1 TRDD3 few TRDV2 CACGTWGGSTKLTF TGTGCCTGTGGCACCTGGGGGGGATCGACTAAACTCACCTTC
TRDJ2 TRDD3 medium-sized TRDV2 CACDTVTGGPSLTAQLFF TGTGCCTGTGACACCGTAACTGGGGGACCCTCTTTGACAGCACAACTCTTCTTT
TRDJ1 TRDD3 . TRDV2 CACSSLIRTGGYTDKLIF TGTGCCTGTTCCTCCCTCATTCGTACTGGGGGATACACCGATAAACTCATCTTT
TRDJ1 TRDD3 few TRDV2 CACDTLLLGDTDKLIF TGTGCCTGTGACACCTTACTACTGGGGGATACCGATAAACTCATCTTT
TRDJ2 TRDD3 large TRDV2 CACDTCFTVLGDTTPTLTAQLFF TGTGCCTGTGACACCTGCTTTACCGTACTGGGGGATACGACTCCTACTTTGACAGCACAACTCTTCTTT
TRDJ1 TRDD3 . TRDV2 CACDTLGDGSRGKLIF TGTGCCTGTGACACGCTGGGGGATGGGAGTAGAGGTAAACTCATCTTT
TRDJ1 TRDD3 medium-sized TRDV2 CACDTVGGGYAISDKLIF TGTGCCTGTGACACCGTTGGTGGGGGATACGCGATTTCAGATAAACTCATCTTT
TRDJ1 TRDD3 large TRDV1 CALGEFLTTGGWYTDKLIF TGTGCTCTTGGGGAGTTCCTCACGACTGGGGGATGGTACACCGATAAACTCATCTTT
TRDJ1 . few TRDV1 CAFGNPGLFGYTDKLIF TGTGCTTTCGGGAATCCTGGCCTGTTCGGGTACACCGATAAACTCATCTTT
TRDJ1 TRDD3 medium-sized TRDV2 CACDLWGIRGDKLIF TGTGCCTGTGACTTGTGGGGGATACGAGGAGATAAACTCATCTTT
TRDJ1 TRDD3 medium-sized TRDV1 CALGVRPSYLWGIRGDYTDKLIF TGTGCTCTTGGGGTAAGGCCTTCCTACCTCTGGGGGATACGGGGGGACTACACCGATAAACTCATCTTT
TRDJ3 . . TRDV2 CACGTVLGSWDTRQTFF TGTGCCTGTGGCACCGTACTGGGCTCCTGGGACACCCGACAGACGTTTTTC
TRDJ1 TRDD3 few TRDV2 CACDTILGRTDKLIF TGTGCCTGTGACACTATACTGGGGAGGACCGATAAACTCATCTTT
TRDJ1 TRDD3 few TRDV2 CACDQLGSSNPRPYTNKLIF TGCGCCTGTGACCAACTGGGGAGCAGCAATCCCCGCCCGTACACCAATAAACTCATCTTT
TRDJ1 . . TRDV2 CACDTVGARSDDKLIF TGTGCCTGTGACACAGTGGGGGCCCGTTCTGACGATAAACTCATCTTT
TRDJ3 TRDD3 large TRDV2 CACDPTGGPESSWDTRQMFF TGTGCCTGTGACCCCACTGGGGGACCCGAGAGCTCCTGGGACACCCGACAGATGTTTTTC
TRDJ1 . large TRDV3 CAFRVRLPFVDKLIF TGTGCCTTTAGGGTTAGGCTTCCATTCGTTGATAAACTCATCTTT
TRDJ1 TRDD3 few TRDV2 CACDAVLGDSVNTDKLIF TGTGCCTGTGACGCCGTACTGGGGGATTCGGTAAACACCGATAAACTCATCTTT
TRDJ1 . few TRDV2 CASDTLPGEWTKQYTDKLIF TGTGCCAGTGACACTTTGCCTGGGGAATGGACGAAACAGTACACCGATAAACTCATCTTT
TRDJ3 . . TRDV2 CACDASWSSWDTRQMFF TGTGCCTGTGACGCAAGCTGGAGCTCCTGGGACACCCGACAGATGTTTTTC
TRDJ1 TRDD3 . TRDV2 CACDAVLGELNDKLIF TGTGCCTGTGACGCTGTACTGGGGGAATTGAACGATAAACTCATCTTT
TRDJ1 TRDD3 few TRDV2 CACDKLGEYTDKLIF TGTGCCTGTGACAAACTGGGGGAGTACACCGATAAACTCATCTTT
TRDJ1 TRDD3 large TRDV1 CALGETRFLQATYWGRDTDKLIF TGTGCTCTTGGGGAAACAAGGTTCCTTCAGGCCACGTACTGGGGGAGAGACACCGATAAACTCATCTTT
TRDJ1 TRDD3 medium-sized TRDV2 CACDLLGDTRGYTDKLIF TGTGCCTGTGATCTACTGGGGGATACTAGAGGGTACACCGATAAACTCATCTTT
TRDJ1 TRDD3 . TRDV2 CACDTVGGDHYTDKLIF TGTGCCTGTGACACGGTTGGGGGAGACCATTACACCGATAAACTCATCTTT
TRDJ3 . large TRDV2 CACDTVGLSSWDTRQMFF TGTGCCTGTGACACCGTGGGTCTAAGCTCCTGGGACACCCGACAGATGTTTTTC
TRDJ3 TRDD3 . TRDV2 CACDTWGSSWDTRQMFF TGTGCCTGTGACACCTGGGGGAGCTCCTGGGACACCCGACAGATGTTTTTC
TRDJ2 TRDD3 . TRDV2 CACDALGDSTTAQLFF TGTGCCTGTGACGCACTGGGGGACTCCACGACAGCACAACTCTTCTTT
TRDJ1 . medium-sized TRDV1 CALGVTSWGRGDPRTDKLIF TGTGCTCTTGGGGTCACTTCCTGGGGACGGGGGGACCCTAGAACCGATAAACTCATCTTT
TRDJ1 TRDD3 large TRDV2 CACDNVLGDTYTDKLIF TGTGCCTGTGACAACGTACTGGGGGATACGTACACCGATAAACTCATCTTT
TRDJ1 . large TRDV2 CACDTVGENTDKLIF TGTGCCTGTGACACCGTCGGCGAGAACACCGATAAACTCATCTTT
TRDJ1 TRDD3 few TRDV2 CACEPLGVGTDKLIF TGTGCCTGTGAACCCCTGGGGGTAGGGACCGATAAACTCATCTTT
TRDJ1 . . TRDV2 CACDSIATNTGNHTDKLIF TGTGCCTGTGACTCCATTGCAACCAACACTGGGAACCACACCGATAAACTTATCTTT
TRDJ1 . . TRDV1 CALGELRVRGSVYTDKLIF TGTGCTCTTGGGGAACTACGGGTTAGGGGTTCCGTGTACACCGATAAACTCATCTTT
TRDJ1 TRDD3 large TRDV2 CACDTVGIREADKLIF TGTGCCTGTGACACCGTGGGGATAAGGGAGGCCGATAAACTCATCTTT
TRDJ3 TRDD3 medium-sized TRDV2 CACDILGDTSWDTRQMFF TGTGCCTGTGACATACTGGGGGATACATCCTGGGACACCCGACAGATGTTTTTC
TRDJ1 TRDD3 . TRDV2 CACDSLTGGYAEPDKLIF TGTGCCTGTGACTCTTTAACTGGGGGATACGCCGAGCCCGATAAACTCATCTTT
TRDJ1 TRDD3 . TRDV2 CACDTLVGTGGPKLIF TGTGCCTGTGACACCCTGGTGGGGACTGGGGGACCAAAACTCATCTTT
TRDJ2 . . TRDV1 CALWETSRLPLGIPLTAQLFF TGTGCTCTTTGGGAAACTTCCCGCCTTCCCTTGGGTATACCTCTGACAGCACAACTCTTCTTT
TRDJ1 . medium-sized TRDV2 CACDTVGLQRTDKLIF TGTGCCTGTGACACAGTGGGGTTGCAGCGGACCGATAAACTCATCTTT
TRDJ1 . few TRDV2 CACDTLRDRGFADKLIF TGTGCCTGTGACACCTTGAGGGATCGGGGGTTCGCCGATAAACTCATCTTT
TRDJ1 . . TRDV2 CACDSLAGSSLGSYADKLIF TGTGCCTGTGACTCCCTAGCTGGATCCTCCCTTGGATCGTACGCCGATAAACTCATCTTT
TRDJ1 . few TRDV2 CACDPLRTVLGGTSDKLIF TGTGCCTGTGATCCACTCCGCACCGTACTGGGAGGTACATCTGATAAACTCATCTTT
TRDJ3 . few TRDV2 CAGDTVDGEGSSWDTRQMFF TGTGCCGGCGACACAGTTGACGGGGAAGGAAGCTCCTGGGACACCCGACAGATGTTTTTC
TRDJ1 TRDD3 few TRDV2 CACDTLGDTRSYTDKLIF TGTGCCTGTGACACGCTGGGGGATACTCGAAGTTACACCGATAAACTCATCTTT
TRDJ3 . few TRDV2 CACDSTGTTWDARQMFF TGTGCCTGTGACAGTACTGGGACCACCTGGGACGCCCGGCAGATGTTTTTC
TRDJ3 . large TRDV2 CACDTYYGWESSWDTRQMFF TGTGCCTGTGACACGTACTATGGATGGGAGAGCTCCTGGGACACCCGACAGATGTTTTTC